This T cell receptor beta chain is drawn from a study of blood T cells in healthy people across ages. V gave up 7 bases and J gave up 6 bases, with 19 bases separating them. This CDR3 region has 16 residues. The V gene's germline CDR1 is MNHNY and CDR2 SVGAGI (reference sequence). PCR was performed a second time for about 7 to 12 cycles using a sample-barcoded 5' primer and a J-beta primer mix. A template-switch adaptor containing 12 random nucleotides labeled each cDNA molecule. Individual samples furnished no less than 2.5 million CDR3-containing paired-end reads apiece. TCRdb re-analysed the 5' RACE reads in MiXCR, keeping a single row per CDR3 protein. This table holds 270,000 or so distinct CDR3 sequences, around 30% found once. In its sample, this clonotype was seen a few times. Extraction yielded at least 5 micrograms of total RNA per sample.

The J gene is TRBJ1-6, the V gene TRBV6-6; D is possibly TRBD1 (6 bases). Input material: blood. The TCR comes from a woman between 70 and 85 years old in good health. CDR3 nucleotide sequence: TGTGCCAGCACTCCCCCGGGGGGGACACTTAATTCACCCCTCCACTTT. This translates into CASTPPGGTLNSPLHF.